The 21 T cell receptor beta chains below all came from one sample that was sequenced in a study of blood T cell repertoires in COVID-19. Libraries were prepared by immunoSEQ multiplex PCR; TCRdb keeps only in-frame clonotypes and omits some of them. The sample lists over 200,000 clones, less than 90% occurring once. Sequencing was carried out using peripheral blood. The receptors come from a woman between 70 and 85 years old with active or convalescent COVID-19.

This clone showed up just a few times. This chain joins TRBV7-9 and TRBJ2-3; TRBD2 aligns across 7 bases. The trim removed 6 bases at V and 5 bases at J, leaving 2 bases unmatched. The CDR3 extends over 12 amino acids. CDR1 is SEHNR and CDR2 is FQNEAQ in the germline V gene (reference sequence). CDR3: CASRPGGDTQYF. DNA for the CDR3: TGTGCCAGCAGACCGGGGGGAGATACGCAGTATTTT.

The chain employs TRBV11-1 and TRBJ2-7; D may be TRBD2 (7 bases). CDR3 length: 15 residues. The ends were cut back, 3 bases at V and 6 bases at J, with 18 bases in the middle. The germline CDR1 and CDR2 sequences are SGHAT and FQDESV (reference sequence). The DNA of the CDR3 is TGTGCCAGCAGCTTTCTCCCACAGGGAGGGGCCGAGCAGTACTTC. It encodes CASSFLPQGGAEQYF. Full variable domain (outside the CDR3, taken from reference TRBV11-1 and TRBJ2-7): EAEVAQSPRYKITEKSQAVAFWCDPISGHATLYWYRQILGQGPELLVQFQDESVVDDSQLPKDRFSAERLKGVDSTLKIQPAELGDSAMYLCASSFLPQGGAEQYFGPGTRLTVT.

This chain uses TRBV5-8 with TRBJ2-1; 12 nucleotides match TRBD2. This CDR3 is 16 amino acids long. Germline trimming cut 0 bases from V and 6 bases from J; bases unmatched to any gene: 4. CDR1 and CDR2 from the germline V gene are SGHTS and YDEGEE. The CDR3 loop reads CASSLATSGSFNEQFF. CDR3 in DNA: TGTGCCAGCAGCTTGGCGACTAGCGGGAGCTTCAATGAGCAGTTCTTC.

The chain joins TRBV2 to TRBJ2-3, with 8 bases aligning to TRBD1. The J segment lost 6 bases and the V segment lost 9 bases, leaving 8 bases of the junction unmatched. CDR1 and CDR2 from the germline V gene are SNHLY and FYNNEI. The CDR3 contains 13 residues. In DNA, the CDR3 is TGTGCCAGTGGACAGGGACGAGCGGATACGCAGTATTTT. Its translation: CASGQGRADTQYF.

This clone was seen a handful of times. This chain uses TRBV28 with TRBJ2-7; tentatively, D is TRBD1 (5 bases). Trimming cost V 7 bases and J 3 bases, with 13 bases left between them. This CDR3 region has 13 residues. Germline CDR1 is MDHEN and CDR2 is SYDVKM. This chain's CDR3 is CASTSGSLYEQYF. In nucleotides, the CDR3 is TGTGCCAGCACCTCAGGGTCCCTCTACGAGCAGTACTTC.

The rearrangement links TRBV10-2 to TRBJ2-3; tentatively, D is TRBD1 (5 bases). The CDR3 runs 18 residues. Germline V gene data show CDR1 as WSHSY and CDR2 as SAAADI. Trimming took off 6 bases at V and 2 bases at J, with 24 bases between the two ends. The CDR3 region has the DNA TGCGCCAGCAGGTCTTTTCTGGACACCTTAAGTCCCACAGATACGCAGTATTTT. Its protein product is CASRSFLDTLSPTDTQYF.

The rearrangement links TRBV20-1 to TRBJ2-7, with 11 bases fitting TRBD2. The CDR3 is 15 amino acids. V gave up 3 bases and J gave up 0 bases; unmatched junction bases: 4. Looked up from germline, CDR1 is DFQATT and CDR2 is SNEGSKA (reference sequence). In DNA, the CDR3 is TGCAGTGCTAGTCCGGGACTAGCGGACTCCTACGAGCAGTACTTC. Its protein is CSASPGLADSYEQYF.

The chain has TRBV10-3 and TRBJ2-1; TRBD1 matches 7 bases. The CDR3 runs 14 residues. The junction had 7 bases not matched to a gene; V was cut back by 4 bases and J by 7 bases. In germline, CDR1 is ENHRY, CDR2 SYGVKD. The CDR3 DNA follows: TGTGCCATCAGTGGCAGACAGGGTTTTAATGAGCAGTTCTTC. Translating it yields CAISGRQGFNEQFF.

This chain connects TRBV6-5 to TRBJ1-1; D gene uncertain. The CDR3 sequence is 13 residues long. From germline, CDR1 is MNHEY and CDR2 SVGAGI. Trimming took off 6 bases at V and 3 bases at J, with 11 bases between the two ends. The CDR3 sequence is CASSHLGDTEAFF. The CDR3 coding sequence is TGTGCCAGCAGCCACCTGGGCGACACTGAAGCTTTCTTT.

The V and J genes are TRBV19 and TRBJ1-2; maybe TRBD1 (6 bases). The CDR3 has 14 amino acids. Germline V gives CDR1 LNHDA, CDR2 SQIVND (reference sequence). V lost 6 bases to trimming and J lost 7 bases, with 18 bases between them. This chain's CDR3 is CASRRQHREGGYTF. DNA of the CDR3: TGTGCCAGTAGGCGACAGCACAGGGAGGGTGGCTACACCTTC.

J is TRBJ1-2 and V is TRBV27, with a possible D match to TRBD1 (6 bases). From germline, CDR1 is MNHEY and CDR2 SMNVEV (reference sequence). Trimming took off 0 bases at V and 4 bases at J, with 18 bases between the two ends. The CDR3 consists of 17 residues. The CDR3: CASSLSPRAGGPYGYTF. For the CDR3, the DNA is TGTGCCAGCAGTTTATCACCCCGGGCGGGGGGCCCCTATGGCTACACCTTC.

The chain couples TRBV6-6 to TRBJ1-1; no clear D. The V and J ends lost 8 bases and 2 bases respectively, with 12 bases between them. This CDR3 comprises 13 residues. From germline, CDR1 is MNHNY and CDR2 SVGAGI (reference sequence). Written as DNA, the CDR3 is TGTGCCAGCGGGCTCGCAGGTAACACTGAAGCTTTCTTT. Protein: CASGLAGNTEAFF.

Regarding this clone: Other DNA sequences in this specimen translate into the identical CDR3. The chain joins TRBV30 to TRBJ2-5, with D perhaps TRBD2 (6 bases). CDR3 size: 11 residues. Germline CDR1 is GTSNPN and CDR2 is SVGIG (reference sequence). Trimming stripped 2 bases from V and 5 bases from J, with 6 bases between. CDR3 coding DNA: TGTGCCTGGAGTAGCGGGGAGACCCAGTACTTC. This gives the protein CAWSSGETQYF.

The chain uses TRBV19 and TRBJ2-7; the D gene is possibly TRBD1 (6 bases). CDR1 and CDR2 from the germline V gene are LNHDA and SQIVND (reference sequence). The CDR3 loop spans 14 amino acids. Between the trimmed V and J ends, which lost 5 bases and 0 bases, there was a span of 11 bases. CDR3 nucleotide sequence: TGTGCCAGTAGTTCTGCGACAGGCTCCTACGAGCAGTACTTC. This codes for CASSSATGSYEQYF. The whole variable domain, filled in from reference TRBV19 and TRBJ2-7, reads DGGITQSPKYLFRKEGQNVTLSCEQNLNHDAMYWYRQDPGQGLRLIYYSQIVNDFQKGDIAEGYSVSREKKESFPLTVTSAQKNPTAFYLCASSSATGSYEQYFGPGTRLTVT.

V is TRBV3-1 (or the pseudogene TRBV3-2) and J is TRBJ2-2; TRBD2 is a possible D gene (6 bases). This CDR3 has 15 amino acids. The germline CDR1 and CDR2 sequences are LGHDT and YNNKEL (reference sequence). V was cut by 0 bases and J by 9 bases, with 14 bases left in between. This chain's CDR3 is CASSQDTLGGRELFF. DNA for the CDR3: TGTGCCAGCAGCCAAGATACGCTGGGCGGGAGGGAGCTGTTTTTT.

The count of this clone is one. The CDR3 DNA is TGTGCCAGCAGCGTAGATGTCAGAACGGGCTATGGCTACACCTTC. This encodes CASSVDVRTGYGYTF. The V gene is TRBV9, the J gene TRBJ1-2; D unresolved. The CDR3 is made up of 15 amino acids. Trimming took 0 bases from V and 4 from J, leaving 13 bases between them. Germline V gene sequence: CDR1 SGDLS, CDR2 YYNGEE.

The CDR3 DNA is TGTGCCAGCAGCTTGATGAGGAGCTCAGGCTACACCTTC. As protein: CASSLMRSSGYTF. The chain joins TRBV5-6 to TRBJ1-2; D unresolved. This CDR3 contains 13 residues. V lost 1 base to trimming and J lost 8 bases, with 12 bases between them. Germline V gives CDR1 SGHDT, CDR2 YYEEEE.

The genes are TRBV12-3 or TRBV12-4 and TRBJ2-5; tentatively, D is TRBD1 (6 bases). V was clipped by 5 bases and J by 4 bases, with 11 bases between them. CDR3 length equals 13 residues. The CDR3 sequence is CASSPQGGETQYF. In DNA form, the CDR3 reads TGTGCCAGCAGTCCACAGGGCGGAGAGACCCAGTACTTC.

The chain uses TRBV29-1 and TRBJ1-2; D is possibly TRBD1 (5 bases). CDR1 is SQVTM, CDR2 ANQGSEA, per germline. V was trimmed by 3 bases and J by 6 bases, leaving 14 bases between them. This CDR3 comprises 13 residues. The CDR3 loop is CSVEENGGNGYTF. The CDR3 region has the DNA TGCAGCGTTGAGGAGAACGGGGGAAATGGCTACACCTTC.

Of note for this clone: The same CDR3 arises from other DNA sequences in this sample as well. The V gene is TRBV24-1, the J gene TRBJ2-3; perhaps TRBD2 as D (6 bases). The V gene's germline CDR1 is KGHDR and CDR2 SFDVKD. CDR3 length equals 15 residues. V lost 1 base, J lost 3 bases, and 10 bases lay in between. Here the CDR3 reads CATSDLPGRTDTQYF. Written as DNA, the CDR3 is TGTGCCACCAGTGATTTACCAGGGAGGACAGATACGCAGTATTTT.

The chain couples TRBV5-1 to TRBJ2-5; TRBD1 aligns across 10 bases. The ends lost 1 base at V and 4 bases at J; junction bases unmatched: 7. Germline loops: CDR1 SGHRS, CDR2 YFSETQ. The length of the CDR3 is 16 residues. The CDR3 here is CASSLSGQGMLETQYF. CDR3 nucleotide sequence: TGCGCCAGCAGCTTGTCGGGACAGGGGATGTTAGAGACCCAGTACTTC.